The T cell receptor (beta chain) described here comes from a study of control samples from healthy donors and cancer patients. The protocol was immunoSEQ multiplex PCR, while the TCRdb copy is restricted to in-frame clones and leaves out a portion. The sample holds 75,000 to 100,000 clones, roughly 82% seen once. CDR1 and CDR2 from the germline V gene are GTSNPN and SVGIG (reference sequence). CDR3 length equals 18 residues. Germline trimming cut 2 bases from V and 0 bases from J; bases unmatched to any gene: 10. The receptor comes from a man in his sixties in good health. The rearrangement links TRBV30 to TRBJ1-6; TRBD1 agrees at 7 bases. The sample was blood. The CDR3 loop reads CAWSPGQLYRSYNSPLHF. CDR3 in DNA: TGTGCCTGGAGTCCGGGACAGCTCTACCGCTCCTATAATTCACCCCTCCACTTT.